Listed below are T cell receptor beta chains from one sample, sequenced in a study of CD8+ T cells in alopecia areata. Profiled with immunoSEQ multiplex PCR; TCRdb holds only in-frame clones, not every one. The data contain roughly 150,000 clones, around 50% of them seen just once; the ten biggest clones take up approximately 7%. Sequencing input: CD4+ T cells sorted from blood. All receptors derive from a human donor with alopecia areata. CDR3s include the opening cysteine and the closing phenylalanine or tryptophan. The D gene is left open where the match is weak. Size is omitted from some rows. Given values are once, few, many or a class for expanded clones.

len: 13; abundance: .; v_gene: TRBV9; d_gene: .; j_gene: TRBJ2-7; CDR3aa: CASSVEASYEQYF; CDR3nt: TGTGCCAGCAGCGTAGAAGCCAGTTACGAGCAGTACTTC
len: 11; abundance: .; v_gene: TRBV20-1; d_gene: TRBD2; j_gene: TRBJ2-5; CDR3aa: CSARDREAQYF; CDR3nt: TGCAGTGCTAGAGATCGGGAGGCCCAGTACTTC
len: 13; abundance: .; v_gene: TRBV2; d_gene: .; j_gene: TRBJ2-7; CDR3aa: CASNRNPLEEQYF; CDR3nt: TGTGCCAGCAATCGGAATCCTTTGGAGGAGCAGTACTTC
len: 15; abundance: .; v_gene: TRBV2; d_gene: .; j_gene: TRBJ1-5; CDR3aa: CASSEAQPVNQPQHF; CDR3nt: TGTGCCAGCAGTGAAGCGCAGCCGGTTAATCAGCCCCAGCATTTT
len: 11; abundance: few; v_gene: TRBV20-1; d_gene: .; j_gene: TRBJ2-3; CDR3aa: CTPFSRDTQYF; CDR3nt: TGCACCCCCTTTAGCAGAGATACGCAGTATTTT
len: 15; abundance: .; v_gene: TRBV5-1; d_gene: TRBD1; j_gene: TRBJ2-5; CDR3aa: CASSATGGAQETQYF; CDR3nt: TGCGCCAGCAGCGCGACAGGGGGGGCTCAAGAGACCCAGTACTTC
len: 14; abundance: .; v_gene: TRBV27; d_gene: .; j_gene: TRBJ2-7; CDR3aa: CASSPRGTGYEQYF; CDR3nt: TGTGCCAGCAGCCCCCGGGGTACCGGCTACGAGCAGTACTTC
len: 13; abundance: once; v_gene: TRBV12-5; d_gene: .; j_gene: TRBJ2-7; CDR3aa: CASGLKMAGEQYF; CDR3nt: TGTGCTAGTGGTTTGAAGATGGCTGGGGAGCAGTACTTC
len: 14; abundance: few; v_gene: TRBV29-1; d_gene: .; j_gene: TRBJ2-7; CDR3aa: CSVEVAEDHYEQYF; CDR3nt: TGCAGCGTTGAAGTTGCTGAGGACCACTACGAGCAGTACTTC
len: 11; abundance: .; v_gene: TRBV29-1; d_gene: .; j_gene: TRBJ1-2; CDR3aa: CSVEQGNVYTF; CDR3nt: TGCAGCGTTGAGCAGGGGAATGTCTACACCTTC
len: 13; abundance: .; v_gene: TRBV29-1; d_gene: TRBD1; j_gene: TRBJ2-1; CDR3aa: CSGGTGVYNEQFF; CDR3nt: TGCAGCGGCGGGACAGGGGTATACAATGAGCAGTTCTTC
len: 15; abundance: .; v_gene: TRBV7-8; d_gene: TRBD1; j_gene: TRBJ2-7; CDR3aa: CASSLAGQDYYEQYF; CDR3nt: TGTGCCAGCAGCTTAGCGGGACAGGACTACTACGAGCAGTACTTC
len: 14; abundance: .; v_gene: TRBV10-3; d_gene: .; j_gene: TRBJ2-1; CDR3aa: CAISVRGSKNEQFF; CDR3nt: TGTGCCATCAGTGTTAGGGGCTCGAAGAATGAGCAGTTCTTC
len: 16; abundance: few; v_gene: TRBV7-3; d_gene: TRBD2; j_gene: TRBJ2-7; CDR3aa: CASSLLPSGGSSEQYF; CDR3nt: TGTGCCAGCAGCCTCCTGCCTAGCGGAGGCTCCTCCGAGCAGTACTTC
len: 13; abundance: few; v_gene: TRBV7-3; d_gene: .; j_gene: TRBJ2-3; CDR3aa: CASSFQRTDTQYF; CDR3nt: TGTGCCAGCAGCTTTCAGCGCACAGATACGCAGTATTTT
len: 16; abundance: .; v_gene: TRBV15; d_gene: TRBD1; j_gene: TRBJ2-1; CDR3aa: CATSPWTGSSYNEQFF; CDR3nt: TGTGCCACCAGCCCGTGGACAGGAAGCTCCTACAATGAGCAGTTCTTC
len: 13; abundance: few; v_gene: TRBV19; d_gene: .; j_gene: TRBJ2-2; CDR3aa: CASSRVNTGELFF; CDR3nt: TGTGCCAGTAGTAGAGTTAACACCGGGGAGCTGTTTTTT
len: 13; abundance: .; v_gene: TRBV4-1; d_gene: .; j_gene: TRBJ2-2; CDR3aa: CASSQDRTGELFF; CDR3nt: TGCGCCAGCAGCCAAGATCGCACCGGGGAGCTGTTTTTT
len: 14; abundance: few; v_gene: TRBV7-2; d_gene: .; j_gene: TRBJ2-5; CDR3aa: CASSLKSGQETQYF; CDR3nt: TGTGCCAGCAGCTTAAAATCCGGCCAAGAGACCCAGTACTTC
len: 14; abundance: .; v_gene: TRBV5-1; d_gene: TRBD2; j_gene: TRBJ2-5; CDR3aa: CASSSGAGDETQYF; CDR3nt: TGCGCCAGCAGCTCCGGTGCGGGAGATGAGACCCAGTACTTC
len: 17; abundance: .; v_gene: TRBV28; d_gene: TRBD1; j_gene: TRBJ1-5; CDR3aa: CASSPYQGQGYDQPQHF; CDR3nt: TGTGCCAGCAGTCCATACCAGGGACAGGGGTACGATCAGCCCCAGCATTTT
len: 12; abundance: .; v_gene: TRBV29-1; d_gene: .; j_gene: TRBJ2-5; CDR3aa: CSVALYQETQYF; CDR3nt: TGCAGCGTTGCCCTATACCAAGAGACCCAGTACTTC
len: 12; abundance: .; v_gene: TRBV30; d_gene: .; j_gene: TRBJ2-5; CDR3aa: CAWTVAQETQYF; CDR3nt: TGTGCCTGGACAGTCGCCCAAGAGACCCAGTACTTC
len: 15; abundance: .; v_gene: TRBV19; d_gene: .; j_gene: TRBJ1-2; CDR3aa: CASSPGGGNNYGYTF; CDR3nt: TGTGCCAGTAGTCCCGGGGGAGGGAACAACTATGGCTACACCTTC
len: 11; abundance: .; v_gene: TRBV25-1; d_gene: .; j_gene: TRBJ2-7; CDR3aa: CASSDKDEQYF; CDR3nt: TGTGCCAGCAGTGACAAAGACGAGCAGTACTTC
len: 14; abundance: few; v_gene: TRBV29-1; d_gene: .; j_gene: TRBJ2-1; CDR3aa: CSALPAGIGNEQFF; CDR3nt: TGCAGCGCACTCCCCGCCGGGATCGGCAATGAGCAGTTCTTC